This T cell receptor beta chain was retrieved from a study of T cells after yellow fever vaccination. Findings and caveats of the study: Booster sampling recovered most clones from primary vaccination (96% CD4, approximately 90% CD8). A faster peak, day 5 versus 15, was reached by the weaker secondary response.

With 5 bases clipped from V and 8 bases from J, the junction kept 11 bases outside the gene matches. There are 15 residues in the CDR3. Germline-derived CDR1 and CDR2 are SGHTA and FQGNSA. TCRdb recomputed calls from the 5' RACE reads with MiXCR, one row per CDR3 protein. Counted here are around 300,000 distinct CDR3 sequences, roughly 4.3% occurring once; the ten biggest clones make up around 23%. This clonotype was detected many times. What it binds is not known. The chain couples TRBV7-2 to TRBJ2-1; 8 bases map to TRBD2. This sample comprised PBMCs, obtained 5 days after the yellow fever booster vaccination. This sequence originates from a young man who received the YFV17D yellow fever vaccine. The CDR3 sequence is CASSPYTGLADEQFF. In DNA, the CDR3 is TGTGCCAGCAGCCCCTATACCGGACTAGCCGATGAGCAGTTCTTC.